Below, one TCR beta chain is given with its context. This sample is drawn from a study of shared clonotypes between healthy human individuals. About the study: Donors were a couple of women and a few men aged 18 to 49.

This was a deep-level run. Data came from immunoSEQ multiplex PCR; TCRdb stores just in-frame clones and leaves some out. The sample shows about 230,000 clones, about 69% of them seen only once. Trimming pared 1 base from V and 5 bases from J, leaving 15 bases between. Germline V CDR1 and CDR2: LNHNV, YYDKDF (reference sequence). The CDR3 consists of 16 residues. Sequenced: memory CD4+ T cells sorted from blood. The subset here: CD45RA-negative fraction. The V and J genes are TRBV15 and TRBJ1-5, with D possibly being TRBD1 (6 bases). This receptor was obtained from a man aged 30 to 45 in good health. CDR3 coding DNA: TGTGCCACCAGCAGAGGGGATTACAGGGAATATCAGCCCCAGCATTTT. Amino acids: CATSRGDYREYQPQHF. Supplemented by reference TRBV15 and TRBJ1-5, the full variable domain reads DAMVIQNPRYQVTQFGKPVTLSCSQTLNHNVMYWYQQKSSQAPKLLFHYYDKDFNNEADTPDNFQSRRPNTSFCFLDIRSPGLGDTAMYLCATSRGDYREYQPQHFGDGTRLSIL.